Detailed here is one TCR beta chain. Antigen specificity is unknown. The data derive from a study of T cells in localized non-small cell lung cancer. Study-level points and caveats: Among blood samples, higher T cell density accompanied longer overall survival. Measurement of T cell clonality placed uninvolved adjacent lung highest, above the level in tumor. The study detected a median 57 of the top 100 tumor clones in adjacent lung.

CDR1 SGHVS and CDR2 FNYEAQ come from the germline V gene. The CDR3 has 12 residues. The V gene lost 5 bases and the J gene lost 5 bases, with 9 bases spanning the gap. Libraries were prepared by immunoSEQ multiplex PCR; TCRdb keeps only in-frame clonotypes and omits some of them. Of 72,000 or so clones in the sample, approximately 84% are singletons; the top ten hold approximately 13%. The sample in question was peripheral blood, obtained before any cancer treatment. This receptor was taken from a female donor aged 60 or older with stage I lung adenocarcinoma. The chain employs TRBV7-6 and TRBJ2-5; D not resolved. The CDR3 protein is CASSEYRETQYF. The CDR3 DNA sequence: TGTGCCAGCAGCGAGTATCGGGAGACCCAGTACTTC.